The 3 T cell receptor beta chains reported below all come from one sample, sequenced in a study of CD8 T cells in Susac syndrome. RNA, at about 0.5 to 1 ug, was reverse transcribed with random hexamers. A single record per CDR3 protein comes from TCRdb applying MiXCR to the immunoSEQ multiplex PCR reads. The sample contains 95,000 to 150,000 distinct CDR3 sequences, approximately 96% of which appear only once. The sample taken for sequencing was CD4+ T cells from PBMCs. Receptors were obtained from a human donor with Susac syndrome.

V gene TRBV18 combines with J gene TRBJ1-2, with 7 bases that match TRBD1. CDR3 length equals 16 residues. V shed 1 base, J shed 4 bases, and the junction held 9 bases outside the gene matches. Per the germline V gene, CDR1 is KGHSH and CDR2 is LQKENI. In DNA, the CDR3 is TGTGCCAGCTCACCACGTAAAGACAGGGTCGGCTATGGCTACACCTTC. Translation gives CASSPRKDRVGYGYTF.

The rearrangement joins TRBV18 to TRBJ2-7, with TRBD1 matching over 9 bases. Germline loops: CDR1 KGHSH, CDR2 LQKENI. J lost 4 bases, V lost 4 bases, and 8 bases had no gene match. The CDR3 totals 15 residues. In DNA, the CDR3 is TGTGCCAGCTCACAACCGGACAGGGGACGATACGAGCAGTACTTC. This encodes CASSQPDRGRYEQYF.

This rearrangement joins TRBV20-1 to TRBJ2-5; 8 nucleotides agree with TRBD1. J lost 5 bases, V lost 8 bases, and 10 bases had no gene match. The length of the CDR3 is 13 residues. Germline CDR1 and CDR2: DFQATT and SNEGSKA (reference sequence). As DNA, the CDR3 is TGCAGTTACTATTGGACAGGGAAGGAGACCCAGTACTTC. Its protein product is CSYYWTGKETQYF.